This T cell receptor (beta chain) stems from a study of chemoradiotherapy in HPV16-positive cancers. Study outcomes and limitations: Functional assays defining HPV-specific T cells used only two HPV16-positive patients.

As for this clone: Its antigen is currently unknown.

The assay was immunoSEQ multiplex PCR, and TCRdb's table has in-frame clones only and misses some. Among some 12,000 clones listed, around 87% were seen once. Germline CDR1 reads MNHNS; CDR2 reads SASEGT. Trimming took off 3 bases at V and 3 bases at J, with 13 bases between the two ends. CDR3 size: 15 residues. The source was blood, collected from a patient who underwent chemoradiotherapy. The chain carries TRBV6-1 and TRBJ2-3, with D hard to call. This TCR came from a human donor with HPV-associated anogenital cancer. CDR3 DNA sequence: TGTGCCAGCAGTGATGGGGTGGAGAGTACAGATACGCAGTATTTT. This gives the protein CASSDGVESTDTQYF.